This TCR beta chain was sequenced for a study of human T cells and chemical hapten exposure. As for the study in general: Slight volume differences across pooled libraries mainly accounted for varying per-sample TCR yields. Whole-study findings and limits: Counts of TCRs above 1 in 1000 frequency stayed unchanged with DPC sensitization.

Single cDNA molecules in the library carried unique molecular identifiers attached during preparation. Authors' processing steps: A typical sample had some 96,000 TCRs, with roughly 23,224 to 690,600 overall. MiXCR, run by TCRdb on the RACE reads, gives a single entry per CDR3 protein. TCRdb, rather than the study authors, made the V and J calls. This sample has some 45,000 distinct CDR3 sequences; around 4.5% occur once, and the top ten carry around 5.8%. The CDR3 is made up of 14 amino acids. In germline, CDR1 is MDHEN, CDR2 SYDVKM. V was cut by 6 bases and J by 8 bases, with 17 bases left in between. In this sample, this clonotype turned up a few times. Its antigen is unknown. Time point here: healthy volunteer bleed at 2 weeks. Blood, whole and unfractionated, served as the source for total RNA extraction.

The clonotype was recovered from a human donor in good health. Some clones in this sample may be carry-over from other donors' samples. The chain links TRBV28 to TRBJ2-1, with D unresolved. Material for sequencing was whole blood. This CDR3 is CASRPGRTWDEQFF. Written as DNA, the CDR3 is TGTGCCAGCAGGCCGGGCCGAACCTGGGATGAGCAGTTCTTC.